Presented here are 30 T cell receptor beta chains from one specimen sequenced in a study of CD8+ T cells in alopecia areata. Treatment in this sample: oral pan-JAK inhibitor, 5-10 mg twice daily. Extraction and reverse transcription of RNA yielded cDNA as the sequencing template. The protocol was immunoSEQ multiplex PCR, while the TCRdb copy is restricted to in-frame clones and leaves out a portion. The repertoire holds about 210,000 clones, approximately 38% seen once, with 0.48% in the top ten. Sequences were derived from CD4+ T cells sorted from blood, sampled at week 34, from a patient treated with tofacitinib. These receptors were taken from a human donor with alopecia areata.

The chain recombines TRBV15 with TRBJ1-3; tentative D call: TRBD1 (6 bases). Deletions cut 0 bases from V and 11 bases from J, with 11 bases between. The germline CDR1 and CDR2 sequences are LNHNV and YYDKDF (reference sequence). This CDR3 comprises 13 residues. CDR3 sequence: CATSRDLGASIYF. In DNA, the CDR3 is TGTGCCACCAGCAGAGATCTGGGGGCGTCCATATATTTT. Full variable domain (outside the CDR3, taken from reference TRBV15 and TRBJ1-3): DAMVIQNPRYQVTQFGKPVTLSCSQTLNHNVMYWYQQKSSQAPKLLFHYYDKDFNNEADTPDNFQSRRPNTSFCFLDIRSPGLGDTAMYLCATSRDLGASIYFGEGSWLTVV.

The sample holds a few counts of this clone. The chain combines TRBV21-1 with TRBJ1-4; the table's D call TRBD1 went unverified against the DNA. TRBV21-1 constitutes a pseudogene. This CDR3 contains 12 residues. For the CDR3, the DNA is TGTGCCAGCACCGACAGTCGAGAAAAACTGTTTTTT. This gives the protein CASTDSREKLFF.

The chain recombines TRBV4-1 with TRBJ1-1; D may be TRBD1 (6 bases). Germline loops: CDR1 MGHRA, CDR2 YSYEKL. This CDR3 contains 15 residues. Trimming stripped 2 bases from V and 4 bases from J, with 14 bases between. The CDR3 DNA sequence: TGCGCCAGCAGCCAAATACAGGGATACGGCACTGAAGCTTTCTTT. Protein: CASSQIQGYGTEAFF.

The chain uses TRBV5-6 and TRBJ2-1; D call uncertain. CDR1 SGHDT and CDR2 YYEEEE come from the germline V gene. Trimming left V 3 bases short and J 2 bases short, with 9 bases between. CDR3 length equals 14 residues. This chain's CDR3 is CASSSDGAYNEQFF. For the CDR3, the DNA is TGTGCCAGCAGCTCGGACGGAGCCTACAATGAGCAGTTCTTC.

This clone was seen only a few times. This chain links TRBV29-1 with TRBJ2-7; 9 bases agree with TRBD2. V lost 7 bases, J lost 0 bases, and 10 bases stayed unmatched. The CDR3 runs to 15 residues. Germline CDR1 SQVTM, CDR2 ANQGSEA. The CDR3 sequence is CSATGGGGSSYEQYF. The CDR3 region has the DNA TGCAGCGCCACAGGCGGGGGGGGCAGCTCCTACGAGCAGTACTTC.

This clone was seen a handful of times. The chain employs TRBV30 and TRBJ2-5; 12 bases fit TRBD2. This CDR3 has 15 residues. Germline loops: CDR1 GTSNPN, CDR2 SVGIG (reference sequence). V was pared by 2 bases and J by 3 bases, with 4 bases of the junction left unmatched. The CDR3 is CAWSSLAGGKETQYF. The CDR3 coding sequence is TGTGCCTGGAGTTCGCTAGCGGGAGGGAAAGAGACCCAGTACTTC.

This chain connects TRBV29-1 to TRBJ1-4; no clear D gene. This CDR3 is built from 14 residues. V was shortened by 5 bases and J by 2 bases, with 12 bases between the two germline ends. The germline gives CDR1 SQVTM, CDR2 ANQGSEA. The CDR3 sequence: CSVMKRLTNEKLFF. As DNA, the CDR3 is TGCAGCGTTATGAAGAGGCTCACTAATGAAAAACTGTTTTTT.

The gene calls are TRBV5-1 and TRBJ1-2; perhaps TRBD1 as D (6 bases). Deletions cut 0 bases from V and 8 bases from J, with 23 bases between. Germline V gives CDR1 SGHRS, CDR2 YFSETQ. The CDR3 is 17 amino acids. CDR3 sequence reads: CASSLGGGRIVDGGYTF. DNA for the CDR3: TGCGCCAGCAGCTTGGGTGGGGGGCGCATTGTGGACGGAGGCTACACCTTC.

J is TRBJ2-3 and V is TRBV9; TRBD1 matches 7 bases. The germline CDR1 and CDR2 sequences are SGDLS and YYNGEE. V lost 0 bases, J lost 2 bases, and 6 bases stayed unmatched. This CDR3 is built from 16 residues. As DNA, the CDR3 is TGTGCCAGCAGCGTAGGGACAGGCGCGACCACAGATACGCAGTATTTT. Protein product: CASSVGTGATTDTQYF.

This sequence joins TRBV6-6 and TRBJ2-2; the D gene is possibly TRBD1 (6 bases). The CDR3 spans 15 residues. CDR1 is MNHNY and CDR2 is SVGAGI in the germline V gene (reference sequence). With 5 bases removed from V and 4 bases from J, the gap between germline ends came to 14 bases. The CDR3 loop reads CASSDRQVPTGELFF. CDR3 DNA sequence: TGTGCCAGCAGTGACCGACAGGTCCCCACCGGGGAGCTGTTTTTT.

The chain is built from TRBV5-6 and TRBJ1-2; 9 nucleotides align to TRBD1. With V trimmed by 3 bases and J by 5 bases, 5 bases remained unmatched. From germline, CDR1 is SGHDT and CDR2 YYEEEE. The CDR3 has 14 residues. This CDR3 reads CASSSGQGGYGYTF. CDR3 coding DNA: TGTGCCAGCAGCTCGGGACAGGGAGGGTATGGCTACACCTTC.

There are a few counts of this clone. The rearrangement uses TRBV29-1 and TRBJ1-1; perhaps TRBD1 as D (6 bases). Germline CDR1 is SQVTM and CDR2 is ANQGSEA. The germline V and J ends were trimmed by 4 bases and 11 bases, with 14 bases remaining between them. The CDR3 is 11 amino acids. CDR3 region: CSVVGGLRAFF. CDR3 coding DNA: TGCAGCGTTGTCGGGGGGCTTCGGGCTTTCTTT.

V gene TRBV27 combines with J gene TRBJ1-2, with TRBD1 matching over 8 bases. Germline V CDR1 and CDR2: MNHEY, SMNVEV (reference sequence). The CDR3 covers 17 residues. V lost 5 bases, J lost 4 bases, and 15 bases stayed unmatched. CDR3 nucleotide sequence: TGTGCCAGCAGTAATTTCGGGACAGGAGCAACCTCCTATGGCTACACCTTC. It translates to CASSNFGTGATSYGYTF.

This chain links TRBV29-1 with TRBJ2-3, with D unresolved. V gave up 5 bases and J gave up 4 bases, with 10 bases separating them. The CDR3 runs 12 residues. Germline CDR1 SQVTM, CDR2 ANQGSEA. CDR3 sequence reads: CSVSLAADTQYF. DNA of the CDR3: TGCAGCGTTTCCCTGGCGGCAGATACGCAGTATTTT.

A few counts support this clone. The gene calls are TRBV7-6 and TRBJ1-5; D unresolved. The germline V gene has CDR1 SGHVS and CDR2 FNYEAQ. The CDR3 consists of 14 residues. With 3 bases removed from V and 5 bases from J, the gap between germline ends came to 11 bases. For the CDR3, the DNA is TGTGCCAGCAGCTTTGGCCCTCAGGATCAGCCCCAGCATTTT. Translating gives CASSFGPQDQPQHF. Full variable domain (rest looked up from reference TRBV7-6 and TRBJ1-5): GAGVSQSPRYKVTKRGQDVALRCDPISGHVSLYWYRQALGQGPEFLTYFNYEAQQDKSGLPNDRFSAERPEGSISTLTIQRTEQRDSAMYRCASSFGPQDQPQHFGDGTRLSIL.

V usage is TRBV30 and J usage is TRBJ1-5; unclear D gene. The CDR3 is 14 amino acids. The germline V gene has CDR1 GTSNPN and CDR2 SVGIG (reference sequence). Trimming pared 1 base from V and 4 bases from J, leaving 11 bases between. This chain's CDR3 is CAWSGQLPNQPQHF. The CDR3 DNA reads TGTGCCTGGAGTGGTCAGTTACCGAATCAGCCCCAGCATTTT.

The V gene is TRBV5-6, the J gene TRBJ2-7; 10 bases match TRBD2. The junction had 7 bases not matched to a gene; V was cut back by 1 base and J by 0 bases. This CDR3 comprises 17 residues. Germline V gives CDR1 SGHDT, CDR2 YYEEEE. The CDR3 reads CASSLRGLAGVSYEQYF. In DNA form, the CDR3 reads TGTGCCAGCAGCTTGAGAGGGCTAGCGGGAGTCTCCTACGAGCAGTACTTC.

The V gene is TRBV11-1, the J gene TRBJ1-6; 7 bases are a match to TRBD1. V lost 7 bases to trimming and J lost 6 bases; unmatched junction nucleotides: 9. Germline CDR1 is SGHAT and CDR2 is FQDESV (reference sequence). The CDR3 totals 15 residues. The CDR3 here is CASNQRQGSNSPLHF. In nucleotides, the CDR3 is TGTGCCAGCAACCAACGACAGGGAAGTAATTCACCCCTCCACTTT.

The CDR3 here is CASSSGPQYGYTF. In DNA form, the CDR3 reads TGTGCCAGCAGCTCCGGGCCTCAGTATGGCTACACCTTC. The V and J genes are TRBV6-1 and TRBJ1-2; the D is unclear. The CDR3 totals 13 residues. Germline V gene data show CDR1 as MNHNS and CDR2 as SASEGT. V was cut by 6 bases and J by 5 bases, with 13 bases left in between.

The chain links TRBV5-1 to TRBJ2-2, with D perhaps matching TRBD1 (6 bases). The ends were cut back, 2 bases at V and 0 bases at J, with 11 bases in the middle. The V gene's germline CDR1 is SGHRS and CDR2 YFSETQ. This CDR3 contains 16 residues. The CDR3 spells CASSFMGAPNTGELFF. The CDR3 nucleotides read TGCGCCAGCAGCTTCATGGGGGCTCCGAACACCGGGGAGCTGTTTTTT.

V and J are TRBV10-3 and TRBJ2-7; the D gene is possibly TRBD1 (6 bases). The V end was cut by 3 bases, the J end by 4 bases, with 7 bases between. There are 12 residues in the CDR3. Germline V CDR1 and CDR2: ENHRY, SYGVKD. The CDR3 reads CAISERGYEQYF. For the CDR3, the DNA is TGTGCCATCAGTGAAAGGGGGTACGAGCAGTACTTC.

The chain is built from TRBV30 and TRBJ2-6; D not resolved. The ends were cut back, 5 bases at V and 1 base at J, with 6 bases in the middle. In germline, CDR1 is GTSNPN, CDR2 SVGIG (reference sequence). This CDR3 contains 13 residues. CDR3 sequence reads: CAWGRSGANVLTF. DNA for the CDR3: TGTGCCTGGGGACGGTCTGGGGCCAACGTCCTGACTTTC.

The chain combines TRBV6-1 with TRBJ1-2; tentative D call: TRBD1 (5 bases). This CDR3 is 13 amino acids long. V was clipped by 7 bases and J by 2 bases, with 11 bases between them. Germline values: CDR1 MNHNS, CDR2 SASEGT. The CDR3 here is CASTFGGNYGYTF. In DNA, the CDR3 is TGTGCCAGCACTTTCGGGGGGAACTATGGCTACACCTTC.

V is TRBV7-3 and J is TRBJ2-2; D gene ambiguous. The germline V and J ends were trimmed by 8 bases and 6 bases, with 10 bases remaining between them. Germline CDR1 is SGHTA and CDR2 is FQGTGA. The CDR3 spans 12 residues. This chain's CDR3 is CASGYRAGELFF. The CDR3 DNA sequence: TGTGCCAGCGGCTACCGGGCCGGGGAGCTGTTTTTT.

In regard to this clone: Other DNA sequences from this sample encode an identical CDR3 as well. The genes are TRBV30 and TRBJ1-1; D uncertain. The CDR3 has 12 residues. Germline CDR1 GTSNPN, CDR2 SVGIG (reference sequence). Trimming left V 5 bases short and J 0 bases short, with 7 bases between. The chain's CDR3 is CAWGRLNTEAFF. Here the CDR3 DNA reads TGTGCCTGGGGACGGTTGAACACTGAAGCTTTCTTT.

The chain uses TRBV5-1 and TRBJ2-7; 15 bases map to TRBD2. CDR1 is SGHRS, CDR2 YFSETQ, per germline. The CDR3 contains 16 residues. V was clipped by 5 bases and J by 4 bases; unmatched bases: 7. The CDR3 is CASRPGTSGRFYEQYF. In nucleotides, the CDR3 is TGCGCCAGCAGACCCGGGACTAGCGGGAGGTTTTACGAGCAGTACTTC.

The V call is TRBV5-1, the J call TRBJ1-1; 7 bases agree with TRBD1. V lost 4 bases and J lost 0; bases outside the gene matches: 6. Germline V gene data show CDR1 as SGHRS and CDR2 as YFSETQ. The CDR3 has 15 residues. Here the CDR3 DNA reads TGCGCCAGCAGCGAGGGACAGATCATGAACACTGAAGCTTTCTTT. It yields the protein CASSEGQIMNTEAFF.

The rearrangement uses TRBV30 and TRBJ1-1; D gene uncertain. Germline CDR1 and CDR2: GTSNPN and SVGIG (reference sequence). Trimming removed 0 bases from V and 11 bases from J, with 16 bases in between. The CDR3 consists of 13 residues. CDR3 nucleotide sequence: TGTGCCTGGAGTGTACCCCCGAAGGCGATGGCTTTCTTT. Encoded protein: CAWSVPPKAMAFF.

This clone occurred a few times. This chain uses TRBV29-1 with TRBJ2-1; TRBD2 matches 14 bases. Germline CDR1 reads SQVTM; CDR2 reads ANQGSEA. The CDR3 contains 16 residues. With V trimmed by 0 bases and J by 13 bases, 11 bases remained unmatched. DNA of the CDR3: TGCAGCGTTGAAGATCAGGGTGGACTAGCGGGAGGTTTCCAGTTCTTC. Protein product: CSVEDQGGLAGGFQFF.

The sample holds a few counts of this clone. The gene calls are TRBV18 and TRBJ1-1; D gene uncertain. Germline CDR1 reads KGHSH; CDR2 reads LQKENI. There are 14 residues in the CDR3. The germline V and J ends were trimmed by 6 bases and 7 bases, with 18 bases remaining between them. The CDR3 region has the DNA TGTGCCAGCTCCCGAGAGGGCAGCCTCCGTGAAGCTTTCTTT. Its translation: CASSREGSLREAFF.